The 20 T cell receptor beta chains in this list originate from one sample, sequenced in a study of T cell responses to AZD1222 COVID-19 vaccine. Sequenced by immunoSEQ multiplex PCR; TCRdb stores in-frame clones only, minus some. The repertoire includes 150,000 to 200,000 clones, around nine tenths of them detected once, and approximately 4% sits in the top ten. This specimen consisted of peripheral blood, obtained 28 days after the second dose of the MenACWY control vaccine. The source is an adult who received the MenACWY meningococcal vaccine as a control.

J is TRBJ1-4 and V is TRBV4-1, with 9 bases identical to TRBD1. This CDR3 spans 14 amino acids. Germline-derived CDR1 and CDR2 are MGHRA and YSYEKL. V dropped 4 bases and J dropped 4; count of bases not matched to a gene: 1. CDR3: CASSPGQGNEKLFF. DNA of the CDR3: TGCGCCAGCAGCCCGGGACAGGGTAATGAAAAACTGTTTTTT.

The chain couples TRBV11-1 to TRBJ2-7; D gene ambiguous. CDR3 length: 15 residues. V was cut by 6 bases and J by 0 bases, with 15 bases left in between. CDR1 and CDR2 (germline): SGHAT, FQDESV (reference sequence). CDR3 sequence (DNA): TGTGCCAGCAGTCGGACGTTTGGTGGCTCCTACGAGCAGTACTTC. Residues: CASSRTFGGSYEQYF. The full variable domain, its missing parts supplied by reference TRBV11-1 and TRBJ2-7, is EAEVAQSPRYKITEKSQAVAFWCDPISGHATLYWYRQILGQGPELLVQFQDESVVDDSQLPKDRFSAERLKGVDSTLKIQPAELGDSAMYLCASSRTFGGSYEQYFGPGTRLTVT.

This clone was seen once. V and J are TRBV19 and TRBJ1-5; 9 nucleotides match TRBD1. The CDR3 extends over 18 amino acids. V dropped 8 bases and J dropped 6; count of bases not matched to a gene: 20. Germline CDR1 reads LNHDA; CDR2 reads SQIVND (reference sequence). The CDR3 region has the DNA TGTGCCAGTTCAACGGTGGGGGGACAGGGTTTATTATCTCAGCCCCAGCATTTT. This encodes CASSTVGGQGLLSQPQHF.

The chain couples TRBV5-4 to TRBJ2-3, with D hard to call. Germline V gene sequence: CDR1 SGHNT, CDR2 YYREEE (reference sequence). The CDR3 totals 17 residues. The V end lost 2 bases, the J end lost 3 bases, and 19 bases lay between the germline ends. CDR3 nucleotides: TGTGCCAGCAGCTTTGGGCCGGGCTTAGCAGTAACAGATACGCAGTATTTT. As protein: CASSFGPGLAVTDTQYF.

The chain links TRBV11-3 to TRBJ2-2; 9 nucleotides match TRBD2. CDR3 size: 16 residues. From germline, CDR1 is SGHNT and CDR2 YENEEA. With 0 bases clipped from V and 6 bases from J, the junction kept 5 bases outside the gene matches. The DNA for the CDR3 is TGTGCCAGCAGCTTAGAGGCGGGAGGGCCCGCCGGGGAGCTGTTTTTT. Translating it yields CASSLEAGGPAGELFF.

V is TRBV9 and J is TRBJ2-1; a weak D match, TRBD1 (6 bases). V lost 0 bases to trimming and J lost 7 bases, with 11 bases between them. Germline loops: CDR1 SGDLS, CDR2 YYNGEE. The CDR3 has 14 residues. The CDR3 sequence: CASSVASRGNEQFF. CDR3 bases: TGTGCCAGCAGCGTAGCTTCTAGGGGGAATGAGCAGTTCTTC.

V gene TRBV7-2 combines with J gene TRBJ2-2; a possible D gene is TRBD2 (6 bases). The CDR3 totals 15 residues. Trimming removed 5 bases at V and 8 bases at J, with 18 bases between. Germline CDR1 reads SGHTA; CDR2 reads FQGNSA. The CDR3 sequence is CASSPTGTPQGELFF. CDR3 bases: TGTGCCAGCAGCCCCACCGGGACTCCCCAAGGGGAGCTGTTTTTT.

A single count supports this clone. The genes are TRBV9 and TRBJ2-2, with 8 bases matching TRBD1. Trimming took 3 bases from V and 6 from J; bases not matched to a gene: 13. Germline assignment: CDR1 SGDLS and CDR2 YYNGEE. The CDR3 loop spans 17 amino acids. The CDR3 reads CASSAGTRGRGSGELFF. For the CDR3, the DNA is TGTGCCAGCAGCGCGGGGACCAGGGGGCGTGGGTCCGGGGAGCTGTTTTTT. The variable domain in full, completed from reference TRBV9 and TRBJ2-2, reads DSGVTQTPKHLITATGQRVTLRCSPRSGDLSVYWYQQSLDQGLQFLIQYYNGEERAKGNILERFSAQQFPDLHSELNLSSLELGDSALYFCASSAGTRGRGSGELFFGEGSRLTVL.

This clone came up once. The rearrangement uses TRBV14 and TRBJ1-4; 7 nucleotides agree with TRBD1. CDR3 length: 17 residues. Germline trimming cut 3 bases from V and 4 bases from J; bases unmatched to any gene: 11. Germline CDR1 SGHDN, CDR2 FVKESK. The CDR3 protein is CASSHVTQGTYNEKLFF. DNA for the CDR3: TGTGCCAGCAGCCATGTAACACAGGGGACATATAATGAAAAACTGTTTTTT.

The chain links TRBV24-1 to TRBJ1-5; D is possibly TRBD1 (6 bases). This CDR3 spans 15 amino acids. The V gene's germline CDR1 is KGHDR and CDR2 SFDVKD. V lost 5 bases to trimming and J lost 2 bases, with 12 bases between them. In DNA, the CDR3 is TGTGCCACCAGTGGGGGGGCCTTTGGCAATCAGCCCCAGCATTTT. Its translation is CATSGGAFGNQPQHF.

The V and J genes are TRBV15 and TRBJ1-1; 10 bases are a match to TRBD1. Germline CDR1 and CDR2: LNHNV and YYDKDF (reference sequence). The CDR3 is 18 residues long. Trimming cost V 0 bases and J 9 bases; bases outside gene matches: 16. CDR3 in DNA: TGTGCCACCAGCAGAGATCGTGGGGACGTGGGACAGGGGCACCAAGCTTTCTTT. Its translation is CATSRDRGDVGQGHQAFF.

This clone has a single count. This chain uses TRBV7-9 with TRBJ1-1; weak D call: TRBD1 (6 bases). The germline CDR1 and CDR2 sequences are SEHNR and FQNEAQ (reference sequence). The length of the CDR3 is 15 residues. Trimming cost V 0 bases and J 5 bases, with 13 bases left between them. The CDR3 nucleotides read TGTGCCAGCAGCTTAGCTGGGTTTAGGGGGACTGAAGCTTTCTTT. Translated: CASSLAGFRGTEAFF.

V and J are TRBV2 and TRBJ1-1, with D possibly being TRBD1 (5 bases). The CDR3 runs 13 residues. The V end lost 7 bases, the J end lost 1 base, and 10 bases lay between the germline ends. Germline CDR1 reads SNHLY; CDR2 reads FYNNEI. CDR3 in amino acids: CASNKGRNTEAFF. CDR3 sequence (DNA): TGTGCCAGCAACAAGGGACGGAACACTGAAGCTTTCTTT.

Here the CDR3 reads CASSLDGSSYNEQFF. The CDR3 DNA is TGTGCCAGCAGCTTGGACGGTAGCTCCTACAATGAGCAGTTCTTC. J is TRBJ2-1 and V is TRBV5-5; D remains ambiguous. Germline assignment: CDR1 SGHKS and CDR2 YYEKEE (reference sequence). V gave up 0 bases and J gave up 0 bases, with 7 bases separating them. CDR3 size: 15 residues.

The chain couples TRBV2 to TRBJ1-2; 7 bases map to TRBD1. In germline, CDR1 is SNHLY, CDR2 FYNNEI. Trimming removed 9 bases from V and 8 bases from J; junction bases left unmatched: 12. The CDR3 is made up of 13 amino acids. CDR3 region: CASYSGTAVGYTF. DNA of the CDR3: TGTGCCAGTTATTCCGGGACAGCCGTCGGCTACACCTTC. The full variable domain, its missing parts supplied by reference TRBV2 and TRBJ1-2, is EPEVTQTPSHQVTQMGQEVILRCVPISNHLYFYWYRQILGQKVEFLVSFYNNEISEKSEIFDDQFSVERPDGSNFTLKIRSTKLEDSAMYFCASYSGTAVGYTFGSGTRLTVV.

V is TRBV7-9 and J is TRBJ2-7; tentatively, D is TRBD1 (6 bases). This CDR3 is 15 amino acids long. The ends were cut back, 0 bases at V and 3 bases at J, with 12 bases in the middle. CDR1 is SEHNR and CDR2 is FQNEAQ in the germline V gene (reference sequence). CDR3 sequence reads: CASSLAQGRYYEQYF. The CDR3 DNA reads as TGTGCCAGCAGCTTAGCACAGGGTCGTTACTACGAGCAGTACTTC.

This chain joins TRBV6-2 or TRBV6-3 and TRBJ2-1; TRBD2 matches 9 bases. The V and J ends lost 5 bases and 7 bases, in that order; junction bases with no gene match: 12. CDR1 MNHEY and CDR2 SVGEGT come from the germline V gene. This CDR3 comprises 16 residues. CDR3 residues: CASSPYVGLAPNEQFF. DNA for the CDR3: TGTGCCAGCAGTCCGTACGTAGGACTAGCGCCGAATGAGCAGTTCTTC.

The chain combines TRBV4-3 with TRBJ1-3; D ambiguous. V dropped 2 bases and J dropped 2 bases, with 7 bases sitting between them. Germline CDR1 LGHNA, CDR2 YSLEER. This CDR3 comprises 14 residues. CDR3 loop: CASSQQGPGNTIYF. DNA for the CDR3: TGCGCCAGCAGCCAACAAGGACCTGGAAACACCATATATTTT.

V gene TRBV7-2 combines with J gene TRBJ1-1; D is unclear. V shed 4 bases and J shed 2 bases, with 11 bases lying between them. The CDR3 has 14 amino acids. Germline V gene data show CDR1 as SGHTA and CDR2 as FQGNSA. CDR3 protein: CASSSHMSNTEAFF. The CDR3 nucleotides are TGTGCCAGCAGCTCCCACATGTCTAACACTGAAGCTTTCTTT.

This clone appeared a single time. V gene TRBV10-3 combines with J gene TRBJ1-4; the D is unclear. CDR1 and CDR2 (germline): ENHRY, SYGVKD. This CDR3 has 14 residues. V was cut by 3 bases and J by 4 bases, with 9 bases left in between. The CDR3 region has the DNA TGTGCCATCAGTGATGCAGGCCGTAATGAAAAACTGTTTTTT. This codes for CAISDAGRNEKLFF.